This T cell receptor (beta chain) was recovered during a study of cytomegalovirus exposure and HLA in healthy donors. Regarding the study as a whole: With later analysis, a missense DCLRE1C variant became linked to TCR beta V- and J-gene trimming. Some TCR beta chains (approximately 180 of them) were listed as cytomegalovirus-associated.

PCR amplification relied on 60 Vbeta primers (plus 13 Jbeta primers). The method was immunoSEQ multiplex PCR; TCRdb's version includes in-frame clones alone and lacks a portion of them. The table lists about 110,000 clones, approximately 70% of them singletons, with roughly 8.7% in the top ten. Donors were nominally healthy when sampled, though unrecorded immune exposures were likely. CDR3 length: 16 amino acids. CDR1 is MNHEY and CDR2 is SMNVEV in the germline V gene (reference sequence). The V segment lost 1 base and the J segment 0 bases; nucleotides outside the gene matches: 2. About this clone: The antigen is unknown.

The sequence was collected from a man aged 30 to 45 in good health and CMV-seropositive. This sequence joins TRBV27 and TRBJ2-1; 8 nucleotides line up with TRBD2. The specimen sequenced was PBMCs. The CDR3 here is CASSLWGLVSYNEQFF. The DNA of the CDR3 is TGTGCCAGCAGTTTATGGGGACTAGTCTCCTACAATGAGCAGTTCTTC.